The T cell receptor beta chain described here comes from a study of regulatory T cells in long-lasting Graves disease. Whole-study results and caveats: Thyroid tissue was not sampled; only peripheral blood was. It was possible that the small sample size reduced accuracy. In persistent patients, shared public clonotypes (roughly 2,800) outnumbered those in new patients (almost 1,000).

Trimming stripped 0 bases from V and 2 bases from J, with 8 bases between. This CDR3 region has 15 residues. This clonotype was counted many times. What it binds is not known. Time point noted: newly diagnosed GD, antithyroid drugs for less than 3 months. From RNA extracted from PBMCs, the TCR library was made. Building the TCR beta libraries relied on iRepertoire HTBI primers, and CDR3 regions underwent Arm-PCR. MiXCR, applied by TCRdb to the multiplex PCR reads, yields one record per CDR3 protein. This table has about 450,000 distinct CDR3 sequences, roughly 15% appearing once. These data also formed part of another study, on T cells in Graves' hyperthyroidism and ophthalmopathy.

Material: peripheral blood mononuclear cells (PBMCs), obtained at new diagnosis, from a patient treated with antithyroid drugs. The clonotype originates from a woman in her twenties or thirties with Graves disease. The chain is built from TRBV12-3 or TRBV12-4 and TRBJ2-1, with D maybe TRBD2 (5 bases). CDR3 amino acids: CASSLAGVTYNEQFF. The CDR3 DNA sequence: TGTGCCAGCAGTTTAGCGGGAGTCACCTACAATGAGCAGTTCTTC.